One and the same sample provided the 31 T cell receptor beta chains below, sequenced in a study of blood T cells in healthy people across ages. The authors ran a second PCR of 7 to 11 cycles using a sample-barcoded 5' primer and a J-beta primer mix. Via MiXCR, TCRdb re-called the 5' RACE reads, giving one row per CDR3 protein. The data contain about 640,000 distinct CDR3 sequences, about 53% of them singletons. The material sequenced was blood. These receptors were taken from a man aged 55 to 70 in good health.

This clonotype was counted only a few times. The junction shows a germline mismatch at one end, possibly a read error. This chain connects TRBV5-1 to TRBJ1-1; D is unclear. Germline assignment: CDR1 SGHRS and CDR2 YFSETQ. This CDR3 region has 14 residues. CDR3 nucleotide sequence: TGTGCCAGCAGCTTGGCCCTCGGGAACACTGAAGCTTTCTTT. This encodes CASSLALGNTEAFF.

V gene TRBV18 combines with J gene TRBJ1-2; TRBD1 matches 7 bases. Germline CDR1 and CDR2: KGHSH and LQKENI. The ends lost 3 bases at V and 8 bases at J; junction bases unmatched: 9. The CDR3 has 14 residues. In DNA, the CDR3 is TGTGCCAGCTCACCGGGCAGGGGGACGGAGGGCTACACCTTC. Its protein is CASSPGRGTEGYTF.

This clonotype has more than one count but fewer than ten. The chain couples TRBV29-1 to TRBJ2-3; D unresolved. Looked up from germline, CDR1 is SQVTM and CDR2 is ANQGSEA. The ends were cut back, 6 bases at V and 3 bases at J, with 10 bases in the middle. The CDR3 is made up of 12 amino acids. The CDR3 protein is CSVALQTDTQYF. The CDR3 DNA reads TGCAGCGTAGCGCTTCAAACAGATACGCAGTATTTT.

The V and J genes are TRBV12-3 or TRBV12-4 and TRBJ2-3, with TRBD2 identical over 11 bases. The CDR3 length is 14 residues. V gave up 3 bases and J gave up 5 bases; unmatched junction bases: 1. This CDR3 is CASSFGTSGDTQYF. The CDR3 DNA sequence: TGTGCCAGCAGTTTTGGGACTAGCGGAGATACGCAGTATTTT.

In the case of this clonotype: The junction departs from germline at one end; a sequencing error may be responsible. CDR3 nucleotides: TGTGCCCGCAGTGTCGGGGGGGATACGCAGTATTTT. Translated: CARSVGGDTQYF. This chain uses TRBV2 with TRBJ2-3, with 7 bases identical to TRBD2. The CDR3 is 12 amino acids. Germline values: CDR1 SNHLY, CDR2 FYNNEI.

V usage is TRBV7-2 and J usage is TRBJ2-5; possible D gene TRBD1, 7 bases. The ends were cut back, 4 bases at V and 2 bases at J, with 14 bases in the middle. This CDR3 has 15 residues. Germline V gene sequence: CDR1 SGHTA, CDR2 FQGNSA. CDR3 coding DNA: TGTGCCAGCAGCTCTCATGCGGGACAGCAAGAGACCCAGTACTTC. As protein: CASSSHAGQQETQYF.

V is TRBV7-9 and J is TRBJ2-1, with 10 bases matching TRBD2. The CDR3 contains 15 residues. Losses at the gene ends were 7 bases for V and 6 bases for J; bases not matched to a gene: 9. Germline CDR1 reads SEHNR; CDR2 reads FQNEAQ (reference sequence). The CDR3 sequence is CASTPDLAGANEQFF. The CDR3 DNA sequence: TGTGCCAGCACCCCAGACCTAGCGGGGGCCAATGAGCAGTTCTTC.

V gene TRBV20-1 combines with J gene TRBJ1-2; D call uncertain. V was cut by 3 bases and J by 0 bases, with 8 bases left in between. Germline CDR1 is DFQATT and CDR2 is SNEGSKA (reference sequence). This CDR3 has 13 residues. This CDR3 is CSASPITNYGYTF. The DNA for the CDR3 is TGCAGTGCTAGTCCCATTACTAACTATGGCTACACCTTC.

This clonotype was recorded a few times. The rearrangement joins TRBV18 to TRBJ2-2; D might be TRBD2 (6 bases). Germline lookup yields CDR1 KGHSH and CDR2 LQKENI. The CDR3 consists of 16 residues. V was clipped by 3 bases and J by 1 base, with 12 bases between them. The DNA of the CDR3 is TGTGCCAGCTCACCGCCGGGTAGCGGGAACACCGGGGAGCTGTTTTTT. Amino acid sequence: CASSPPGSGNTGELFF. The full variable domain, with the rest looked up from reference TRBV18 and TRBJ2-2, is NAGVMQNPRHLVRRRGQEARLRCSPMKGHSHVYWYRQLPEEGLKFMVYLQKENIIDESGMPKERFSAEFPKEGPSILRIQQVVRGDSAAYFCASSPPGSGNTGELFFGEGSRLTVL.

The chain has TRBV2 and TRBJ2-4; D not resolved. The CDR3 is made up of 13 amino acids. Germline assignment: CDR1 SNHLY and CDR2 FYNNEI. Deletions cut 6 bases from V and 0 bases from J, with 6 bases between. DNA of the CDR3: TGTGCCAGCAGGGGCCGAGCCAAAAACATTCAGTACTTC. Translating it yields CASRGRAKNIQYF.

CDR3 amino acids: CSAISRSTDTQYF. The CDR3 coding sequence is TGCAGTGCTATTAGTAGAAGCACAGATACGCAGTATTTT. The chain joins TRBV20-1 to TRBJ2-3; D is uncertain. Germline lookup yields CDR1 DFQATT and CDR2 SNEGSKA (reference sequence). V lost 4 bases and J lost 0, with 8 bases in between. This CDR3 contains 13 residues.

The count of this clonotype is one. This rearrangement joins TRBV28 to TRBJ1-4; 10 bases align to TRBD1. Losses at the gene ends were 5 bases for V and 8 bases for J; bases not matched to a gene: 5. The V gene's germline CDR1 is MDHEN and CDR2 SYDVKM. The CDR3 has 14 amino acids. CDR3 protein: CASSRQGAQEKLFF. Here the CDR3 DNA reads TGTGCCAGCAGTAGACAGGGGGCGCAGGAAAAACTGTTTTTT. Combining the CDR3 with reference TRBV28 and TRBJ1-4 gives the whole variable domain DVKVTQSSRYLVKRTGEKVFLECVQDMDHENMFWYRQDPGLGLRLIYFSYDVKMKEKGDIPEGYSVSREKKERFSLILESASTNQTSMYLCASSRQGAQEKLFFGSGTQLSVL.

This clonotype showed up just a few times. The chain employs TRBV5-1 and TRBJ1-2, with 7 bases matching TRBD1. Germline CDR1 is SGHRS and CDR2 is YFSETQ. This CDR3 comprises 15 residues. Trimming at V came to 1 base and at J to 4 bases, leaving 7 bases not matched to a gene. CDR3: CASSLLDTGAYGYTF. The CDR3 nucleotides are TGCGCCAGCAGCTTGCTAGACACAGGGGCCTATGGCTACACCTTC.

The chain uses TRBV5-1 and TRBJ1-4; D not certain. The CDR3 is 15 amino acids. The germline gives CDR1 SGHRS, CDR2 YFSETQ. Trimming pared 0 bases from V and 3 bases from J, leaving 9 bases between. The CDR3 nucleotides read TGCGCCAGCAGCTTGGAACCCTCCGCTAATGAAAAACTGTTTTTT. Translation gives CASSLEPSANEKLFF.

This clonotype was recorded many times. The chain carries TRBV12-3 or TRBV12-4 and TRBJ1-5; D gene uncertain. The CDR3 runs 12 residues. The V gene lost 3 bases and the J gene lost 2 bases, with 2 bases spanning the gap. CDR3 loop: CASSFRNQPQHF. The CDR3 DNA sequence: TGTGCCAGCAGTTTCCGCAATCAGCCCCAGCATTTT.

The chain recombines TRBV4-2 with TRBJ2-5, with 10 positions matching TRBD2. The better agreement between TRBJ2-7 and the DNA end casts doubt on the J call. The CDR3 length is 17 residues. The germline V gene has CDR1 LGHNA and CDR2 YNFKEQ. CDR3 in amino acids: CASSQDRTSGVFYEQYF. CDR3 bases: TGTGCCAGCAGCCAAGATAGAACTAGCGGGGTGTTCTACGAGCAGTACTTC.

The chain couples TRBV4-2 to TRBJ2-1; 9 nucleotides line up with TRBD2. CDR1 is LGHNA, CDR2 YNFKEQ, per germline. There are 17 residues in the CDR3. With V trimmed by 3 bases and J by 3 bases, 9 bases remained unmatched. CDR3 region: CASSQGGGGARYNEQFF. CDR3 sequence (DNA): TGTGCCAGCAGCCAGGGTGGCGGGGGGGCCCGCTACAATGAGCAGTTCTTC.

About this clonotype itself: A junction end diverges from the germline sequence, so it may reflect a read error. The rearrangement links TRBV20-1 to TRBJ2-5; D is unclear. The germline V gene encodes CDR1 DFQATT and CDR2 SNEGSKA (reference sequence). This CDR3 is 12 amino acids long. This chain's CDR3 is CNAPILQETQYF. The CDR3 nucleotides read TGCAATGCTCCGATACTACAGGAGACCCAGTACTTC.

CDR3 residues: CASSQLQGAIMNTEAFF. In DNA form, the CDR3 reads TGCGCCAGCAGCCAATTACAGGGGGCTATCATGAACACTGAAGCTTTCTTT. The V call is TRBV4-1, the J call TRBJ1-1; 9 bases are a match to TRBD1. The trim removed 2 bases at V and 0 bases at J, leaving 7 bases unmatched. Germline loops: CDR1 MGHRA, CDR2 YSYEKL. The CDR3 contains 17 residues.

The chain is built from TRBV6-5 and TRBJ2-7; 8 bases are shared with TRBD1. The V gene end was trimmed by 6 bases and the J gene end by 5 bases; junction bases not matched to a gene: 9. The CDR3 contains 14 residues. Germline V gene lookup returns CDR1 MNHEY and CDR2 SVGAGI. CDR3: CASSTRQGSDEQYF. The DNA of the CDR3 is TGTGCCAGCAGCACCCGACAGGGGAGTGACGAGCAGTACTTC.

The chain has TRBV5-1 and TRBJ1-1; 9 nucleotides line up with TRBD1. Unmatched junction bases numbered 6, after V lost 3 bases and J lost 3 bases. CDR3 length: 15 residues. Germline values: CDR1 SGHRS, CDR2 YFSETQ. The CDR3 region is CASSSLTGGDTEAFF. The DNA for the CDR3 is TGCGCCAGCAGCTCGCTGACAGGGGGTGACACTGAAGCTTTCTTT. The entire variable domain, with the rest obtained from reference TRBV5-1 and TRBJ1-1, is as follows: KAGVTQTPRYLIKTRGQQVTLSCSPISGHRSVSWYQQTPGQGLQFLFEYFSETQRNKGNFPGRFSGRQFSNSRSEMNVSTLELGDSALYLCASSSLTGGDTEAFFGQGTRLTVV.

This clonotype showed up just a few times. The gene calls are TRBV21-1 and TRBJ2-7; the table's D call, TRBD2, was not checked against the DNA. TRBV21-1 constitutes a pseudogene. The CDR3 loop spans 18 amino acids. In DNA, the CDR3 is TGTGCCAGCAGCAAAGCGGCTAGCGGGGGCCACCCCTCCTACGAGCAGTACTTC. Protein product: CASSKAASGGHPSYEQYF.

V and J are TRBV20-1 and TRBJ2-5, with 8 positions matching TRBD1. The junction had 3 bases not matched to a gene; V was cut back by 4 bases and J by 5 bases. In germline, CDR1 is DFQATT, CDR2 SNEGSKA (reference sequence). The CDR3 contains 12 residues. The CDR3 is CSAIRGPETQYF. CDR3 sequence (DNA): TGCAGTGCTATCAGGGGGCCTGAGACCCAGTACTTC.

The J gene is TRBJ2-4, the V gene TRBV4-1; either TRBD1 or TRBD2 may supply D (6 bases each). Per the germline V gene, CDR1 is MGHRA and CDR2 is YSYEKL. V was trimmed by 5 bases and J by 0 bases, leaving 23 bases between them. This CDR3 is 19 amino acids long. In DNA, the CDR3 is TGCGCCAGCAGCGAAAGGAGGGGGAACAAGGGACGAGCCAAAAACATTCAGTACTTC. Translation: CASSERRGNKGRAKNIQYF.

J is TRBJ1-1 and V is TRBV3-1; D unresolved. Trimming shortened V by 1 base and J by 1 base, and 13 bases separated the two germline ends. Germline-derived CDR1 and CDR2 are LGHDT and YNNKEL (reference sequence). The CDR3 contains 16 residues. DNA of the CDR3: TGTGCCAGCAGCCAAGTAACGGGCAGCGAGAACACTGAAGCTTTCTTT. Residues: CASSQVTGSENTEAFF.

The table lists this clonotype with a few counts. CDR3 loop: CASSKAGTDNEQFF. DNA for the CDR3: TGTGCCAGCAGCAAAGCCGGGACAGACAATGAGCAGTTCTTC. The genes are TRBV21-1 and TRBJ2-1; TRBD1 is the table's D call and was not checked against the DNA. TRBV21-1 is reported as a pseudogene. The CDR3 consists of 14 residues.

The rearrangement uses TRBV6-6 and TRBJ1-6; 9 bases match TRBD1. CDR1 is MNHNY, CDR2 SVGAGI, per germline (reference sequence). The CDR3 covers 15 residues. V gave up 6 bases and J gave up 9 bases; unmatched junction bases: 9. The CDR3 is CASSPRTGAASPLHF. Here the CDR3 DNA reads TGTGCCAGCAGCCCACGGACAGGGGCGGCTTCACCCCTCCACTTT.

This clonotype was picked up a small number of times. The genes are TRBV3-1 and TRBJ2-1; TRBD2 is a possible D gene (5 bases). This CDR3 comprises 11 residues. The V gene's germline CDR1 is LGHDT and CDR2 YNNKEL (reference sequence). V was trimmed by 5 bases and J by 10 bases, leaving 9 bases between them. The CDR3 region is CASSGSGEQFF. In nucleotides, the CDR3 is TGTGCCAGCAGCGGAAGCGGAGAGCAGTTCTTC.

This clonotype was seen a single time. The junction shows a germline mismatch at one end, possibly a read error. The chain joins TRBV7-2 to TRBJ2-5; D is ambiguous. The CDR3 has 14 residues. Looked up from germline, CDR1 is SGHTA and CDR2 is FQGNSA. CDR3 region: CASSLVSSQGTQYF. DNA of the CDR3: TGTGCCAGCAGCTTAGTTTCGTCCCAAGGGACCCAGTACTTC.

This clonotype was found a few times. V usage is TRBV9 and J usage is TRBJ2-4; either TRBD1 or TRBD2 may supply D (6 bases each). V was trimmed by 0 bases and J by 0 bases, leaving 10 bases between them. In germline, CDR1 is SGDLS, CDR2 YYNGEE. The CDR3 loop spans 16 amino acids. The chain's CDR3 is CASSVAGGLAKNIQYF. The CDR3, as DNA: TGTGCCAGCAGCGTAGCCGGGGGCTTAGCCAAAAACATTCAGTACTTC.

This clonotype was detected only a few times. J is TRBJ2-3 and V is TRBV12-3 or TRBV12-4; TRBD1 or TRBD2 may be the D gene (5 bases each). The CDR3 loop spans 13 amino acids. The V end lost 2 bases, the J end lost 6 bases, and 9 bases lay between the germline ends. The DNA for the CDR3 is TGTGCCAGCAGTTTATTACGGGGCGATACGCAGTATTTT. This sequence encodes CASSLLRGDTQYF.